Listed here is a single T cell receptor (beta chain). This clonotype was seen more than once but under ten times. Its antigen is unknown. The input lacks base qualities; no much larger clone sits a single base away. The sample is drawn from a study of patients and donors after allogeneic stem cell transplantation (dated by TCRdb to the early 2020s). Libraries were constructed by RT-PCR. Sequencing relied on a NextSeq 550. In TCRdb, the public reads were trimmed at Q25 with fastp and aligned with MiXCR, with productive beta chains retained. A single entry per CDR3 protein holds the most common genes and DNA from its merged rows. The sample data list roughly 12,000 distinct CDR3 sequences, and approximately 25% of these were observed just once. The biggest ten clones account for 51% of the sample. Material for sequencing was blood, either unsorted or a sorted T cell fraction (not recorded which). The source of this sequence is a human donor who was either an allogeneic HSCT recipient or a stem cell or donor lymphocyte infusion donor (not recorded which). It is not recorded whose cells these are; they may come from a transplant donor.

The CDR3 is CSVDGDHGNTEAFF. The DNA reads as follows: TGCAGCGTTGATGGGGACCATGGGAACACTGAAGCTTTCTTT. The chain is made from TRBV29-1 and TRBJ1-1; the best D guess is TRBD1, with 5 bases matching. Trimming removed 3 bases from V and 1 base from J, leaving 12 bases between the germline ends. CDR1 and CDR2 are read off the germline V gene as SQVTM and ANQGSEA. The CDR3 contains 14 residues, cysteine and phenylalanine counted. Only the CDR3 DNA is retained, 42 bases long and in frame from the first base.